This T cell receptor beta chain was profiled in a study of blood T cell repertoires in COVID-19. Study summary: From the United States, Italy and Spain came samples of acute and convalescent COVID-19.

Methods used by the authors: Using reference gene primer amplification, nucleated cell counts were estimated. Only in-frame clones appear in the TCRdb table, and some are missing; sequencing was by immunoSEQ multiplex PCR. That table furnishes V, J and clone size, whereas the DNA furnished D and trimming. The table lists approximately 90,000 clones, 80% of them singletons. The germline CDR1 and CDR2 sequences are SNHLY and FYNNEI. The CDR3 covers 14 residues. V was pared by 7 bases and J by 5 bases, with 10 bases of the junction left unmatched. Sequencing was done on a sample of peripheral blood. The TCR was taken from a woman aged 80 or over with acute or convalescent COVID-19. V and J are TRBV2 and TRBJ2-7, with 8 bases that match TRBD1. The CDR3 region has the DNA TGTGCCAGCAACCGACAGGGGTTGAGGAACGAGCAGTACTTC. This translates into CASNRQGLRNEQYF.